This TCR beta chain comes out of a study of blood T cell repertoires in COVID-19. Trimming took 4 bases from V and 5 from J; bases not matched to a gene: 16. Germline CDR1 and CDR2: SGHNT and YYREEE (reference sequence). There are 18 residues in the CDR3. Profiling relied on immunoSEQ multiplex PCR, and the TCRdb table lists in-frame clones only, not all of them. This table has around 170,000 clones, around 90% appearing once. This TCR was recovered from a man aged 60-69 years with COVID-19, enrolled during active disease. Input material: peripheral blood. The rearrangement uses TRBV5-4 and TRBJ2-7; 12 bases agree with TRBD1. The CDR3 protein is CASSDRDRGQIVSHEQYF. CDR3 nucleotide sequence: TGTGCCAGCAGCGACCGGGACAGGGGGCAGATAGTGTCCCACGAGCAGTACTTC.